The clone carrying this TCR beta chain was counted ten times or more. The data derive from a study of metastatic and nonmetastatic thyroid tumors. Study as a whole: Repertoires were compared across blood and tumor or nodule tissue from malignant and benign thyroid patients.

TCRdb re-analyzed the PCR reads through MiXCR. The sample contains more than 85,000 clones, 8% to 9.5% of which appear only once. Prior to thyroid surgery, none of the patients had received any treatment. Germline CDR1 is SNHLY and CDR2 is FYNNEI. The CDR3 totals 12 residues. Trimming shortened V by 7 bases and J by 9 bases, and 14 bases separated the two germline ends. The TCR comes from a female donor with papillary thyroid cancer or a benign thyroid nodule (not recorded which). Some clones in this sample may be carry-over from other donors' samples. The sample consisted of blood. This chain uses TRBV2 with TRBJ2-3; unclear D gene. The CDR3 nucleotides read TGTGCCAGCAATCCGGCTTCCGGCACGCAGTATTTT. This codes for CASNPASGTQYF.